Each of the 25 T cell receptor beta chains below was sequenced from the same sample in a study of T cell responses to AZD1222 COVID-19 vaccine (dated by TCRdb to the early 2020s). Library generation was performed with the immunoSEQ multiplex PCR assay. TCRdb holds this immuneACCESS table with in-frame rearrangements only. Some clones are missing; in checked studies, unresolved V genes explain under half, and the rest has no known cause. This sample has approximately 140,000 clones in its table, and more than 70% of those were observed once. The ten largest clones capture about 3% of the sample. The time point label here, explained by the study, means: baseline before first vaccination. Sequencing used peripheral blood, obtained on day 0 of AZD1222 vaccination. These receptors all stem from an adult in good health.

The chain combines TRBV4-3 with TRBJ1-6; no definite D call. Trimming removed 0 bases from V and 7 bases from J, with 13 bases in between. Looked up from germline, CDR1 is LGHNA and CDR2 is YSLEER. The CDR3 has 16 residues. The CDR3, as DNA: TGCGCCAGCAGCCAAGAATTGGTTCTTCGAAATTCACCCCTCCACTTT. Translating gives CASSQELVLRNSPLHF.

This clone was detected a few times. This chain links TRBV2 with TRBJ1-2, with D unclear. Deletions cut 5 bases from V and 4 bases from J, with 17 bases between. The germline V gene encodes CDR1 SNHLY and CDR2 FYNNEI. This CDR3 has 15 residues. The CDR3 is CASSPVLDGSYGYTF. The CDR3 coding sequence is TGTGCCAGCAGTCCCGTCCTGGACGGGTCCTATGGCTACACCTTC.

The gene calls are TRBV7-2 and TRBJ1-5; D is uncertain. This CDR3 has 12 amino acids. The germline V and J ends were trimmed by 3 bases and 6 bases, with 6 bases remaining between them. Germline V CDR1 and CDR2: SGHTA, FQGNSA. The CDR3 DNA sequence: TGTGCCAGCAGCTTCCTGGGTCAGCCCCAGCATTTT. This sequence encodes CASSFLGQPQHF. The full variable domain, with the rest looked up from reference TRBV7-2 and TRBJ1-5, is GAGVSQSPSNKVTEKGKDVELRCDPISGHTALYWYRQSLGQGLEFLIYFQGNSAPDKSGLPSDRFSAERTGGSVSTLTIQRTQQEDSAVYLCASSFLGQPQHFGDGTRLSIL.

J is TRBJ2-3 and V is TRBV7-2; 7 nucleotides agree with TRBD1. Germline loops: CDR1 SGHTA, CDR2 FQGNSA. Trimming removed 5 bases from V and 4 bases from J; junction bases left unmatched: 3. This CDR3 has 13 residues. DNA of the CDR3: TGTGCCAGCAGCCCGGGGACAGCAGATACGCAGTATTTT. It codes for CASSPGTADTQYF.

The chain recombines TRBV27 with TRBJ1-1, with D possibly TRBD1 on 6 matching bases. This CDR3 has 15 residues. Germline V CDR1 and CDR2: MNHEY, SMNVEV (reference sequence). The V end was cut by 2 bases, the J end by 5 bases, with 15 bases between. The CDR3: CASSLQSGAGTEAFF. The CDR3 DNA reads TGTGCCAGCAGTTTACAGTCAGGGGCGGGGACTGAAGCTTTCTTT.

V usage is TRBV9 and J usage is TRBJ1-6; 7 positions match TRBD1. CDR1 SGDLS and CDR2 YYNGEE come from the germline V gene. The CDR3 consists of 17 residues. Trimming took 7 bases from V and 10 from J; bases not matched to a gene: 20. CDR3 sequence: CASGSQVGGALGSPLHF. The CDR3 DNA reads TGTGCCAGCGGGTCTCAAGTAGGGGGCGCCTTGGGGTCACCCCTCCACTTT.

The V call is TRBV19, the J call TRBJ2-2; maybe TRBD1 (6 bases). Trimming left V 7 bases short and J 5 bases short, with 20 bases between. Germline CDR1 LNHDA, CDR2 SQIVND (reference sequence). This CDR3 comprises 16 residues. CDR3 sequence (DNA): TGTGCCAGTAACTTGCCGACAGGCGGAAAGACCGGGGAGCTGTTTTTT. Protein product: CASNLPTGGKTGELFF.

The chain combines TRBV28 with TRBJ2-3; D is ambiguous. The germline gives CDR1 MDHEN, CDR2 SYDVKM. There are 13 residues in the CDR3. V dropped 4 bases and J dropped 6 bases, with 11 bases sitting between them. Written as DNA, the CDR3 is TGTGCCAGCAGTTCCCCCTCTAGGGATACGCAGTATTTT. The encoded protein is CASSSPSRDTQYF. The variable domain in full, completed from reference TRBV28 and TRBJ2-3, reads DVKVTQSSRYLVKRTGEKVFLECVQDMDHENMFWYRQDPGLGLRLIYFSYDVKMKEKGDIPEGYSVSREKKERFSLILESASTNQTSMYLCASSSPSRDTQYFGPGTRLTVL.

The chain is built from TRBV9 and TRBJ1-1; TRBD1 matches 8 bases. After removal of 4 bases from V and 4 bases from J, the junction contained 6 bases not matched to a gene. The germline gives CDR1 SGDLS, CDR2 YYNGEE. The CDR3 runs 14 residues. The CDR3 protein is CASSPLDRVTEAFF. The CDR3 DNA sequence: TGTGCCAGCAGCCCCCTGGACAGGGTCACTGAAGCTTTCTTT.

This clone turned up a few times. This chain joins TRBV2 and TRBJ2-3; D remains ambiguous. The germline gives CDR1 SNHLY, CDR2 FYNNEI. The germline V and J ends were trimmed by 6 bases and 3 bases, with 13 bases remaining between them. CDR3 size: 14 residues. In nucleotides, the CDR3 is TGTGCCAGCAGGGCTATCCGAGGAACAGATACGCAGTATTTT. Translating it yields CASRAIRGTDTQYF.

This clone was counted a single time. This sequence joins TRBV7-8 and TRBJ1-1; D perhaps matches TRBD1 (5 bases). The length of the CDR3 is 15 residues. Germline assignment: CDR1 SGHVS and CDR2 FQNEAQ. Trimming removed 5 bases at V and 4 bases at J, with 17 bases between. This chain's CDR3 is CASSPPSPGGTEAFF. The DNA of the CDR3 is TGTGCCAGCAGCCCCCCCTCTCCGGGGGGCACTGAAGCTTTCTTT.

This clone was counted a few times. The rearrangement links TRBV5-1 to TRBJ2-2; 7 nucleotides line up with TRBD1. Losses at the gene ends were 4 bases for V and 0 bases for J; bases not matched to a gene: 6. The CDR3 has 16 residues. Germline CDR1 and CDR2: SGHRS and YFSETQ. This CDR3 is CASSVTGQSNTGELFF. DNA of the CDR3: TGCGCCAGCAGCGTTACGGGACAGTCGAACACCGGGGAGCTGTTTTTT.

V gene TRBV7-6 combines with J gene TRBJ2-3; TRBD1 agrees at 9 bases. The CDR3 covers 19 residues. In germline, CDR1 is SGHVS, CDR2 FNYEAQ. Trimming at V came to 2 bases and at J to 2 bases, leaving 14 bases not matched to a gene. DNA for the CDR3: TGTGCCAGCAGCTTATCACAGAGGGACAGGGTGGGGGTCACAGATACGCAGTATTTT. Its translation is CASSLSQRDRVGVTDTQYF. Supplemented by reference TRBV7-6 and TRBJ2-3, the full variable domain reads GAGVSQSPRYKVTKRGQDVALRCDPISGHVSLYWYRQALGQGPEFLTYFNYEAQQDKSGLPNDRFSAERPEGSISTLTIQRTEQRDSAMYRCASSLSQRDRVGVTDTQYFGPGTRLTVL.

The chain is built from TRBV19 and TRBJ1-5; 9 bases line up with TRBD1. The V and J ends lost 3 bases and 7 bases, in that order; junction bases with no gene match: 7. This CDR3 contains 15 residues. From germline, CDR1 is LNHDA and CDR2 SQIVND (reference sequence). CDR3 sequence: CASSIDTGGQQPQHF. CDR3 nucleotides: TGTGCCAGTAGTATCGATACAGGGGGCCAACAGCCCCAGCATTTT.

In its sample, this clone was seen once. V is TRBV9 and J is TRBJ2-2; perhaps TRBD2 as D (6 bases). Deletions cut 0 bases from V and 8 bases from J, with 11 bases between. This CDR3 contains 14 residues. In germline, CDR1 is SGDLS, CDR2 YYNGEE. The CDR3 here is CASSVGRVPGELFF. DNA of the CDR3: TGTGCCAGCAGCGTAGGGAGGGTTCCGGGGGAGCTGTTTTTT.

The V and J genes are TRBV7-2 and TRBJ2-3, with unresolved D. V lost 1 base and J 2 bases, leaving 16 bases between the germline ends. The germline CDR1 and CDR2 sequences are SGHTA and FQGNSA. This CDR3 is built from 17 residues. In DNA form, the CDR3 reads TGTGCCAGCAGCTTAGTGGCCCCCCGGGTGGCCACAGATACGCAGTATTTT. Its translation: CASSLVAPRVATDTQYF.

CDR3 residues: CASSPDNSYEQYF. DNA of the CDR3: TGTGCCAGCAGCCCCGACAACTCCTACGAGCAGTACTTC. The chain joins TRBV14 to TRBJ2-7; D is undetermined. The CDR3 has 13 residues. Trimming pared 4 bases from V and 0 bases from J, leaving 7 bases between. Germline V gene lookup returns CDR1 SGHDN and CDR2 FVKESK.

V usage is TRBV19 and J usage is TRBJ2-3; D ambiguous. In germline, CDR1 is LNHDA, CDR2 SQIVND (reference sequence). The CDR3 runs to 16 residues. The V gene lost 3 bases and the J gene lost 0 bases, with 13 bases spanning the gap. The CDR3 nucleotides read TGTGCCAGTAGTATTGGGTGGGTCAGCAGCACAGATACGCAGTATTTT. Translating it yields CASSIGWVSSTDTQYF. The entire variable domain, with the rest obtained from reference TRBV19 and TRBJ2-3, is as follows: DGGITQSPKYLFRKEGQNVTLSCEQNLNHDAMYWYRQDPGQGLRLIYYSQIVNDFQKGDIAEGYSVSREKKESFPLTVTSAQKNPTAFYLCASSIGWVSSTDTQYFGPGTRLTVL.

This clone was found once. The chain has TRBV12-5 and TRBJ2-3, with TRBD2 identical over 8 bases. The length of the CDR3 is 14 residues. CDR1 is LGHNT, CDR2 FRNRAP, per germline. J was trimmed by 4 bases and V by 6 bases; bases with no gene match: 6. The DNA of the CDR3 is TGTGCTAGTGGCCACTACGGGAGGGCAGATACGCAGTATTTT. Its protein is CASGHYGRADTQYF.

This clone rates as large. The chain uses TRBV7-8 and TRBJ1-1; D gene ambiguous. From germline, CDR1 is SGHVS and CDR2 FQNEAQ. The CDR3 sequence is 15 residues long. Deletions cut 1 base from V and 1 base from J, with 10 bases between. In nucleotides, the CDR3 is TGTGCCAGCAGCTTAGTTCCGGGAGCGAACACTGAAGCTTTCTTT. As protein: CASSLVPGANTEAFF.

The chain has TRBV24-1 and TRBJ1-2, with TRBD1 as a possible D gene (5 bases). With 3 bases removed from V and 6 bases from J, the gap between germline ends came to 10 bases. The length of the CDR3 is 13 residues. Germline V lookup: CDR1 KGHDR, CDR2 SFDVKD. The CDR3 sequence: CATSDQDRDGYTF. The CDR3 nucleotides are TGTGCCACCAGTGATCAAGACAGAGATGGCTACACCTTC.

The J gene is TRBJ1-5, the V gene TRBV10-3, with 8 bases fitting TRBD1. V was clipped by 0 bases and J by 4 bases; unmatched bases: 2. This CDR3 region has 15 residues. The germline CDR1 and CDR2 sequences are ENHRY and SYGVKD. The CDR3 region is CAISESDRENQPQHF. The CDR3 coding sequence is TGTGCCATCAGTGAGTCGGACAGGGAGAATCAGCCCCAGCATTTT.

The J gene is TRBJ1-2, the V gene TRBV12-5; 7 nucleotides align to TRBD1. Germline loops: CDR1 LGHNT, CDR2 FRNRAP. The CDR3 loop spans 13 amino acids. After removal of 7 bases from V and 2 bases from J, the junction contained 4 bases not matched to a gene. Here the CDR3 DNA reads TGTGCTAGTGCCCGGGACAGAAACTATGGCTACACCTTC. This codes for CASARDRNYGYTF.

This clone was seen only once. This chain connects TRBV6-1 to TRBJ2-3, with no clear D. The CDR3 totals 16 residues. Germline loops: CDR1 MNHNS, CDR2 SASEGT. V was trimmed by 2 bases and J by 0 bases, leaving 12 bases between them. CDR3 region: CASSERAGSSTDTQYF. The CDR3 nucleotides are TGTGCCAGCAGTGAAAGGGCAGGCTCCAGCACAGATACGCAGTATTTT.

The chain employs TRBV6-1 and TRBJ2-5, with 9 bases lining up with TRBD2. CDR1 and CDR2 (germline): MNHNS, SASEGT. This CDR3 has 18 residues. The junction had 10 bases not matched to a gene; V was cut back by 0 bases and J by 2 bases. The CDR3: CASSEAFPRTSEQETQYF. DNA of the CDR3: TGTGCCAGCAGTGAAGCCTTTCCTCGGACTAGCGAACAAGAGACCCAGTACTTC.